This T cell receptor beta chain was observed in a study of blood T cell repertoires in COVID-19. Study-level background: Donors in the United States, Italy and Spain gave samples during acute or convalescent COVID-19. In each case, the material was cDNA or gDNA derived from T cells, B-cell-depleted T cells, or PBMCs.

The CDR3 is 13 residues long. Trimming stripped 2 bases from V and 1 base from J, with 2 bases between. CDR1 is LNHDA and CDR2 is SQIVND in the germline V gene (reference sequence). Authors' methods: Researchers report that nucleated cell counts were estimated from reference gene primer amplification. The assay was immunoSEQ multiplex PCR, and TCRdb's table has in-frame clones only and misses some. V, J and clone size were drawn from that table, and D and trimming were deduced from the DNA. The table has about 50,000 clones, around 80% seen once. This TCR was recovered from a man in his forties or fifties with acute or convalescent COVID-19. The sequenced sample was peripheral blood. The chain combines TRBV19 with TRBJ2-2; D is undetermined. CDR3 in DNA: TGTGCCAGTAGTATACTGAACACCGGGGAGCTGTTTTTT. It is translated as CASSILNTGELFF.